This is a list of T cell receptor beta chains from one sample in a study of identical twins. MiXCR was run by TCRdb on the 5' RACE reads, yielding one entry per CDR3 protein. The sample holds about 690,000 distinct CDR3 sequences, around 20% seen once. These same data were also listed under a study on T cells expressing NK-cell markers.

Sequencing used PBMCs. These receptor sequences come from a woman younger than 35 in good health. CDR3s include the opening cysteine and the closing phenylalanine or tryptophan. A D gene is named only where the DNA matches it firmly. Size tells how often a clone was seen (once, few, many) or the class of an expanded clone, and some rows leave it out.

>TRBJ2-7|few|-|TRBV5-1|14
CASSDRDPPYEQYF
TGCGCCAGCAGCGACCGGGACCCCCCCTACGAGCAGTACTTC
>TRBJ1-6|-|-|TRBV4-2|16
CASSQEALRSNSPLHF
TGTGCCAGCAGCCAAGAGGCGCTTAGGAGTAATTCACCCCTCCACTTT
>TRBJ2-2|many|-|TRBV12-3/TRBV12-4|17
CASIPSPQAGYTGELFF
TGTGCCAGCATCCCCAGTCCGCAAGCGGGCTACACCGGGGAGCTGTTTTTT
>TRBJ1-3|few|-|TRBV20-1|13
CSARGEAGNTIYF
TGCAGTGCTAGGGGGGAGGCTGGAAACACCATATATTTT
>TRBJ1-4|-|-|TRBV5-1|12
CASRGLHEKLFF
TGCGCCAGCAGAGGGCTACATGAAAAACTGTTTTTT
>TRBJ2-1|-|TRBD1|TRBV4-3|14
CASSQDRNYNEQFF
TGCGCCAGCAGTCAGGACAGGAATTACAATGAGCAGTTCTTC
>TRBJ2-3|few|-|TRBV7-7|13
CASSIDDTDTQYF
TGTGCTAGCAGCATCGACGACACAGATACGCAGTATTTT
>TRBJ2-6|-|-|TRBV29-1|13
CSVLWSGANVLTF
TGCAGCGTCCTATGGAGTGGGGCCAACGTCCTGACTTTC
>TRBJ2-4|-|-|TRBV5-1|16
CASSLGDTVAKNIQYF
TGCGCCAGCAGCTTGGGGGACACAGTAGCCAAAAACATTCAGTACTTC
>TRBJ2-1|-|-|TRBV7-2|15
CASSWFPDFYNEQFF
TGTGCCAGCAGCTGGTTTCCGGACTTCTACAATGAGCAGTTCTTC
>TRBJ2-1|-|TRBD2|TRBV4-3|15
CASSQDVAGVDEQFF
TGCGCCAGCAGCCAAGACGTAGCGGGAGTCGATGAGCAGTTCTTC
>TRBJ2-3|-|-|TRBV6-1|13
CASNQGSTDTQYF
TGTGCCAGCAACCAGGGGAGTACAGATACGCAGTATTTT
>TRBJ2-7|-|-|TRBV7-9|13
CASTGLESYEQYF
TGTGCCTCGACAGGACTCGAGTCCTACGAGCAGTACTTC
>TRBJ2-1|-|TRBD1|TRBV5-1|17
CASSSGTGVGSYNEQFF
TGCGCCAGCAGCTCCGGGACAGGGGTGGGCTCCTACAATGAGCAGTTCTTC
>TRBJ2-3|-|-|TRBV7-8|14
CASSPRGSGDTQYF
TGTGCCAGCAGCCCTCGCGGTAGCGGAGATACGCAGTATTTT
>TRBJ1-2|-|-|TRBV6-1|15
CASRKQGGGGYGYTF
TGTGCCAGCAGGAAACAGGGAGGAGGGGGCTATGGCTACACCTTC
>TRBJ2-2|-|TRBD1|TRBV12-3/TRBV12-4|14
CASHGTVGSGELFF
TGTGCCAGCCACGGGACAGTGGGTTCCGGGGAGCTGTTTTTT
>TRBJ2-1|-|TRBD2|TRBV20-1|16
CSARDPRTSGSNEQFF
TGCAGTGCTAGAGATCCCCGGACTAGCGGGAGCAATGAGCAGTTCTTC
>TRBJ2-3|-|-|TRBV2|14
CASSGAPRGDTQYF
TGTGCCAGCAGTGGAGCCCCGCGGGGAGATACGCAGTATTTT
>TRBJ1-2|few|-|TRBV12-3/TRBV12-4|13
CASSQLANYGYTF
TGTGCCAGCAGTCAGCTAGCTAACTATGGCTACACCTTC
>TRBJ2-7|-|-|TRBV10-3|14
CAISEAREPGEQYF
TGTGCCATCAGTGAGGCAAGGGAGCCGGGGGAGCAGTACTTC
>TRBJ2-1|few|TRBD2|TRBV29-1|13
CSASTGTTNEQFF
TGCAGCGCCTCTACCGGGACTACCAATGAGCAGTTCTTC
>TRBJ1-6|many|-|TRBV20-1|13
CSARVGASSPLHF
TGCAGTGCTAGGGTCGGGGCGTCCTCACCCCTCCACTTT
>TRBJ2-1|-|-|TRBV4-3|15
CASSQDLDWYNEQFF
TGCGCCAGCAGCCAAGATCTGGACTGGTACAATGAGCAGTTCTTC
>TRBJ1-5|many|-|TRBV20-1|14
CSAGPQNSNQPQHF
TGCAGTGCTGGGCCCCAAAATAGCAATCAGCCCCAGCATTTT
>TRBJ2-5|-|TRBD2|TRBV11-2|18
CASSPGRMGGGSQETQYF
TGTGCCAGCAGCCCAGGGCGGATGGGCGGGGGGTCACAAGAGACCCAGTACTTC
>TRBJ1-6|few|TRBD1|TRBV20-1|14
CSASRGQGGSPLHF
TGCAGTGCTAGCCGAGGACAGGGAGGGTCACCCCTCCACTTT
>TRBJ2-4|many|-|TRBV6-5|14
CASSSLGDLLIQYF
TGTGCCAGCAGTTCGCTAGGGGACTTACTCATTCAGTACTTC
>TRBJ1-1|few|-|TRBV16|15
CASSQWVAGNTEAFF
TGTGCCAGCAGCCAATGGGTGGCCGGGAACACTGAAGCTTTCTTT
>TRBJ1-1|-|-|TRBV5-5|15
CASSIRGSWNTEAFF
TGTGCCAGCAGCATAAGGGGGTCCTGGAACACTGAAGCTTTCTTT
>TRBJ2-1|-|TRBD2|TRBV27|14
CASRRDYFVYEQFF
TGTGCCAGCAGGCGGGACTACTTTGTCTATGAGCAGTTCTTC
>TRBJ2-7|few|-|TRBV20-1|13
CSASTGFTYEQYF
TGCAGTGCTAGTACCGGCTTCACCTACGAGCAGTACTTC
>TRBJ2-1|-|-|TRBV4-2|13
CASSQDRSGWLFF
TGTGCCAGCAGCCAAGATCGAAGCGGGTGGCTGTTCTTC
>TRBJ2-3|few|TRBD2|TRBV20-1|15
CSASPSAGDADTQYF
TGCAGTGCTTCCCCGTCGGCGGGAGACGCAGATACGCAGTATTTT
>TRBJ1-2|few|TRBD1|TRBV6-1|15
CASRLRTGINYGYTF
TGTGCCAGCAGGCTTAGGACAGGGATTAACTATGGCTACACCTTC
>TRBJ2-3|-|TRBD2|TRBV15|17
CATSRGRGGRATDTQYF
TGTGCCACCAGCAGAGGCCGGGGAGGGCGGGCCACAGATACGCAGTATTTT
>TRBJ2-5|few|-|TRBV7-9|17
CASSLVGVSGYQETQYF
TGTGCCAGCAGCTTAGTCGGTGTTAGCGGCTACCAAGAGACCCAGTACTTC
>TRBJ2-7|-|TRBD1|TRBV20-1|17
CSARVGDGDRAGYEQYF
TGCAGTGCTAGAGTCGGGGATGGGGACAGGGCGGGCTACGAGCAGTACTTC
>TRBJ1-5|-|TRBD1|TRBV25-1|15
CASSEGTGNYQPQHF
TGTGCCAGCAGTGAGGGGACAGGAAATTATCAGCCCCAGCATTTT
>TRBJ2-3|many|-|TRBV7-3|17
CASSLTFATGALDTQYF
TGTGCCAGCAGCTTAACGTTCGCGACAGGAGCTCTGGATACGCAGTATTTT
>TRBJ2-1|-|TRBD2|TRBV20-1|17
CSARARGGRGYNNEQFF
TGCAGTGCTAGAGCCCGAGGCGGGAGGGGTTACAACAATGAGCAGTTCTTC
>TRBJ2-3|many|-|TRBV7-2|15
CASSLRGGGTDTQYF
TGTGCCAGCAGCTTACGCGGTGGCGGCACAGATACGCAGTATTTT
>TRBJ1-1|-|-|TRBV15|11
CATSSITEAFF
TGTGCCACCAGCTCGATCACTGAAGCTTTCTTT
>TRBJ2-1|-|-|TRBV6-5|15
CASSSHLGSYNEQFF
TGTGCCAGCAGTTCCCACCTTGGTTCCTACAATGAGCAGTTCTTC
>TRBJ2-3|few|-|TRBV29-1|13
CSPRLTGTDTQYF
TGCAGCCCCCGTCTGACGGGCACAGATACGCAGTATTTT
>TRBJ1-2|many|-|TRBV29-1|13
CSVGPDQRGGYTF
TGCAGCGTTGGCCCAGACCAAAGGGGTGGCTACACCTTC
>TRBJ1-2|many|TRBD1|TRBV12-3/TRBV12-4|14
CASSPGTGIYGYTF
TGTGCCAGCAGCCCCGGGACAGGGATCTATGGCTACACCTTC
>TRBJ1-4|few|-|TRBV5-1|13
CASSLTTNEKLFF
TGCGCCAGCAGCTTGACCACTAATGAAAAACTGTTTTTT
>TRBJ2-6|few|-|TRBV21-1|15
CASRFQVWQVEVLTF
TGTGCCAGCAGATTCCAAGTCTGGCAGGTTGAAGTCCTGACTTTC
>TRBJ2-2|-|-|TRBV6-5|16
CASSYSSHGGTGELFF
TGTGCCAGCAGTTACTCGAGCCATGGCGGCACCGGGGAGCTGTTTTTT
>TRBJ1-1|many|TRBD1|TRBV7-9|16
CASSSRQGMKVTEAFF
TGTGCCAGCAGCTCAAGACAGGGGATGAAGGTAACTGAAGCTTTCTTT
>TRBJ2-1|few|-|TRBV5-1|13
CASSSGVGNEQFF
TGCGCCAGCAGCTCGGGAGTTGGCAATGAGCAGTTCTTC
>TRBJ2-7|many|-|TRBV12-3/TRBV12-4|13
CASSLRDGYEQYF
TGTGCCAGCAGTTTACGGGACGGCTACGAGCAGTACTTC
>TRBJ2-4|-|TRBD2|TRBV12-3/TRBV12-4|15
CASSLDRWGGDIQYF
TGTGCCAGCAGTTTAGACAGGTGGGGGGGGGACATTCAGTACTTC
>TRBJ2-3|few|TRBD2|TRBV20-1|15
CSAIGTSGVTDTQYF
TGCAGTGCTATAGGGACTAGCGGGGTGACAGATACGCAGTATTTT
>TRBJ2-2|-|-|TRBV1|18
CTSSPPKLAGGPTGELFF
TGCACCAGCAGCCCCCCAAAGCTAGCGGGAGGGCCCACCGGGGAGCTGTTTTTT
>TRBJ1-2|few|-|TRBV6-5|13
CASSYSPAGGYTF
TGTGCCAGCAGTTACTCTCCGGCGGGCGGCTACACCTTC
>TRBJ2-5|few|TRBD2|TRBV4-3|16
CASSRGSGRGGETQYF
TGCGCCAGCAGCCGGGGTAGCGGGAGGGGAGGAGAGACCCAGTACTTC
>TRBJ2-1|many|-|TRBV9|15
CASSVDGGHYNEQFF
TGTGCCAGCAGCGTAGACGGGGGTCACTACAATGAGCAGTTCTTC